The 10 T cell receptor beta chains reported below all come from one sample, sequenced in a study of blood T cell repertoires in COVID-19 (dated by TCRdb to the early 2020s). The library was obtained by the immunoSEQ multiplex PCR assay. TCRdb limited this immuneACCESS table to in-frame rearrangements with V and J called. A share of clones is missing; checked studies link under half to unresolved V genes, and the rest is unexplained. In all, the sample holds under 250,000 clones, and around 84% of those were seen once. About 9% of the sample lies in the top ten. The sequencing sample was made of peripheral blood. These receptors all stem from a man aged 50 to 60 with active or convalescent COVID-19.

V gene TRBV9 combines with J gene TRBJ2-3, with 13 bases identical to TRBD2. The CDR3 extends over 15 amino acids. Germline loops: CDR1 SGDLS, CDR2 YYNGEE. With 4 bases clipped from V and 6 bases from J, the junction kept 5 bases outside the gene matches. Here the CDR3 DNA reads TGTGCCAGCAGCAAAGGGACTAGCGGGATTGATACGCAGTATTTT. As protein: CASSKGTSGIDTQYF.

This chain links TRBV24-1 with TRBJ2-7, with 9 bases fitting TRBD2. Germline V lookup: CDR1 KGHDR, CDR2 SFDVKD. With V trimmed by 3 bases and J by 5 bases, 10 bases remained unmatched. There are 16 residues in the CDR3. The CDR3 sequence: CATSDPSGGRGDEQYF. CDR3 bases: TGTGCCACCAGTGATCCAAGCGGGGGGCGCGGGGACGAGCAGTACTTC.

This chain connects TRBV7-9 to TRBJ2-7, with 10 bases that match TRBD1. V trimming: 4 bases; J trimming: 5 bases; junction bases outside the gene matches: 5. Per the germline V gene, CDR1 is SEHNR and CDR2 is FQNEAQ (reference sequence). The CDR3 totals 14 residues. The DNA for the CDR3 is TGTGCCAGCAGCTCCCCGGGACAGGGGCACGAGCAGTACTTC. Translated, it gives CASSSPGQGHEQYF.

This clone was counted only a few times. Here the CDR3 DNA reads TGTGCCAGTAGTGGACACCTTAATTCACCCCTCCACTTT. Amino acid sequence: CASSGHLNSPLHF. This rearrangement joins TRBV19 to TRBJ1-6; a weak D match, TRBD1 (5 bases). Germline values: CDR1 LNHDA, CDR2 SQIVND (reference sequence). This CDR3 has 13 residues. Deletions cut 5 bases from V and 6 bases from J, with 8 bases between.

The chain is built from TRBV28 and TRBJ2-7, with D unclear. V lost 6 bases and J lost 3, with 12 bases in between. The germline gives CDR1 MDHEN, CDR2 SYDVKM. The CDR3 loop spans 13 amino acids. The CDR3 bases are TGTGCCAGCAGCCCATACAGAGTCTACGAGCAGTACTTC. Translation gives CASSPYRVYEQYF.

The chain employs TRBV28 and TRBJ2-1; 11 bases are shared with TRBD2. CDR3 size: 17 residues. After removal of 5 bases from V and 6 bases from J, the junction contained 12 bases not matched to a gene. Germline V gene data show CDR1 as MDHEN and CDR2 as SYDVKM. Written as DNA, the CDR3 is TGTGCCAGCAGTCCCGGTAGCGGGAGGGCACGGGGCAATGAGCAGTTCTTC. It translates to CASSPGSGRARGNEQFF.

The chain carries TRBV5-1 and TRBJ2-2; maybe TRBD2 (5 bases). The V end was cut by 5 bases, the J end by 1 base, with 6 bases between. Germline V gives CDR1 SGHRS, CDR2 YFSETQ. The CDR3 contains 13 residues. The CDR3 coding sequence is TGCGCCAGCAGGGCGGGGAACACCGGGGAGCTGTTTTTT. It is translated as CASRAGNTGELFF. Combining the CDR3 with reference TRBV5-1 and TRBJ2-2 gives the whole variable domain KAGVTQTPRYLIKTRGQQVTLSCSPISGHRSVSWYQQTPGQGLQFLFEYFSETQRNKGNFPGRFSGRQFSNSRSEMNVSTLELGDSALYLCASRAGNTGELFFGEGSRLTVL.

CDR3 DNA sequence: TGTGCCAGCAGCGCATCGACAGCACAGAGCACAGATACGCAGTATTTT. Its protein is CASSASTAQSTDTQYF. V and J are TRBV9 and TRBJ2-3; tentative D call: TRBD1 (5 bases). The CDR3 runs to 16 residues. The germline gives CDR1 SGDLS, CDR2 YYNGEE. The germline V and J ends were trimmed by 3 bases and 0 bases, with 14 bases remaining between them. Complete variable domain (other parts from reference TRBV9 and TRBJ2-3): DSGVTQTPKHLITATGQRVTLRCSPRSGDLSVYWYQQSLDQGLQFLIQYYNGEERAKGNILERFSAQQFPDLHSELNLSSLELGDSALYFCASSASTAQSTDTQYFGPGTRLTVL.

This sequence joins TRBV21-1 and TRBJ2-5; TRBD2, the table's D call, lacks a check against the DNA. TRBV21-1 is a documented pseudogene. This CDR3 has 14 residues. The CDR3 region has the DNA TGTGCCAGCAGCAAAGTGGGAGCCCAAGAGACCCAGTACTTC. This translates into CASSKVGAQETQYF.

This sequence joins TRBV19 and TRBJ1-5, with D uncertain. The CDR3 sequence is 14 residues long. Germline loops: CDR1 LNHDA, CDR2 SQIVND (reference sequence). The ends were cut back, 5 bases at V and 11 bases at J, with 19 bases in the middle. The CDR3 DNA is TGTGCCAGTAGTCCACGGACCTCCGGGCGGGCCCAGCATTTT. Residues: CASSPRTSGRAQHF.